This T cell receptor beta chain appears in the sequencing data of a study of T cell responses to AZD1222 COVID-19 vaccine. Clones were sequenced by immunoSEQ multiplex PCR, and TCRdb holds only the in-frame ones, with some missing. In the table there are approximately 64,000 clones, over 80% of which are singletons. This clone was seen a single time. The clonotype comes from an adult in good health. Sequencing was performed on peripheral blood, taken on day 0 of AZD1222 vaccination.

CDR3: CASSFVAGGLETQYF. The CDR3 bases are TGTGCCAGCAGTTTTGTAGCGGGGGGCTTGGAGACCCAGTACTTC. The J gene is TRBJ2-5, the V gene TRBV28; TRBD2 aligns across 10 bases. The CDR3 extends over 15 amino acids. The trim removed 3 bases at V and 5 bases at J, leaving 6 bases unmatched. Germline CDR1 MDHEN, CDR2 SYDVKM. The full variable domain, completed using reference TRBV28 and TRBJ2-5, is DVKVTQSSRYLVKRTGEKVFLECVQDMDHENMFWYRQDPGLGLRLIYFSYDVKMKEKGDIPEGYSVSREKKERFSLILESASTNQTSMYLCASSFVAGGLETQYFGPGTRLLVL.